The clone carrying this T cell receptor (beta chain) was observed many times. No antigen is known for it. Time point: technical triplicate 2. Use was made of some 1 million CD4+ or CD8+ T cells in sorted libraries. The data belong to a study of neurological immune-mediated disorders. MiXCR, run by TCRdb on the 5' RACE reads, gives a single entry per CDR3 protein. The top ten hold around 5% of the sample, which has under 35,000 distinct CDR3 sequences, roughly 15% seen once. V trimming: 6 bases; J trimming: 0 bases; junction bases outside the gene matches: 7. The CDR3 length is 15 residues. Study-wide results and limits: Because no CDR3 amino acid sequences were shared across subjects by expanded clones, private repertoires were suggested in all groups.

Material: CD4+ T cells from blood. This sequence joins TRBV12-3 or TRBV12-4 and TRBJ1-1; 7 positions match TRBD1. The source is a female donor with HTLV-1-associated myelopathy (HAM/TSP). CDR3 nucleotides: TGTGCCAGCAGGAACAGGGGAACTTTGAACACTGAAGCTTTCTTT. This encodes CASRNRGTLNTEAFF.